These T cell receptor beta chains were read from a single sample in a study of T cells in Graves' hyperthyroidism and ophthalmopathy. From the multiplex PCR reads, TCRdb called clonotypes with MiXCR, one entry per CDR3 protein. The sample lists 200,000 to 300,000 distinct CDR3 sequences, over 20% seen once, with roughly 40% in the top ten. Source material: blood. The receptors originated from a woman in her 40s with Graves' ophthalmopathy. CDR3s leave out the opening cysteine and the closing phenylalanine or tryptophan. The order of the fields is D gene, CDR3 length, V gene, J gene, CDR3 protein. A D gene is named only where the DNA matches it firmly.

D gene: .
CDR3 length: 13
V gene: TRBV6-1
J gene: TRBJ2-7
CDR3 protein: ASSETVNSRYEQY

D gene: .
CDR3 length: 11
V gene: TRBV12-3/TRBV12-4
J gene: TRBJ2-7
CDR3 protein: ASSYRAAHEQY

D gene: .
CDR3 length: 13
V gene: TRBV6-1
J gene: TRBJ1-1
CDR3 protein: ASSEASGMNTEAF

D gene: TRBD2
CDR3 length: 14
V gene: TRBV7-6
J gene: TRBJ2-5
CDR3 protein: ASSLFQGGKQETQY

D gene: .
CDR3 length: 12
V gene: TRBV12-3/TRBV12-4
J gene: TRBJ2-2
CDR3 protein: ASSWGANTGELF

D gene: TRBD1
CDR3 length: 13
V gene: TRBV12-3/TRBV12-4
J gene: TRBJ2-7
CDR3 protein: ASSKRQGEYYEQY

D gene: .
CDR3 length: 12
V gene: TRBV19
J gene: TRBJ1-1
CDR3 protein: ASSSSILSTEAF

D gene: .
CDR3 length: 12
V gene: TRBV20-1
J gene: TRBJ2-5
CDR3 protein: SARAPGQQETQY

D gene: .
CDR3 length: 11
V gene: TRBV7-2
J gene: TRBJ1-5
CDR3 protein: ASSLGIDQPQH

D gene: .
CDR3 length: 13
V gene: TRBV10-1
J gene: TRBJ1-5
CDR3 protein: ASSADGDSNQPQH

D gene: .
CDR3 length: 9
V gene: TRBV30
J gene: TRBJ1-1
CDR3 protein: AGDATLEAF

D gene: .
CDR3 length: 11
V gene: TRBV20-1
J gene: TRBJ1-1
CDR3 protein: SARYSSNTEAF

D gene: TRBD1
CDR3 length: 12
V gene: TRBV20-1
J gene: TRBJ1-2
CDR3 protein: SALDRGKGSGYT

D gene: TRBD2
CDR3 length: 14
V gene: TRBV7-9
J gene: TRBJ2-4
CDR3 protein: ASSSRAGVAKNIQY

D gene: .
CDR3 length: 11
V gene: TRBV7-2
J gene: TRBJ1-1
CDR3 protein: ASSSQRNTEAF

D gene: TRBD1
CDR3 length: 13
V gene: TRBV7-3
J gene: TRBJ1-1
CDR3 protein: ASSSTGGRNTEAF

D gene: TRBD2
CDR3 length: 13
V gene: TRBV14
J gene: TRBJ2-7
CDR3 protein: ASRKTGTNIYEQY

D gene: TRBD1
CDR3 length: 15
V gene: TRBV12-3/TRBV12-4
J gene: TRBJ2-5
CDR3 protein: ASSLRNRGPVQETQY

D gene: TRBD1
CDR3 length: 11
V gene: TRBV28
J gene: TRBJ2-7
CDR3 protein: ASRGQGGNEQY

D gene: TRBD1
CDR3 length: 15
V gene: TRBV6-1
J gene: TRBJ2-5
CDR3 protein: ASNHSPRQGLKETQY

D gene: .
CDR3 length: 12
V gene: TRBV27
J gene: TRBJ2-7
CDR3 protein: ASRRRDTSYEQY

D gene: .
CDR3 length: 12
V gene: TRBV2
J gene: TRBJ2-7
CDR3 protein: ASRVDGSSYEQY

D gene: TRBD2
CDR3 length: 14
V gene: TRBV4-2
J gene: TRBJ2-7
CDR3 protein: ASSRTSSGVSYEQY

D gene: .
CDR3 length: 10
V gene: TRBV28
J gene: TRBJ1-1
CDR3 protein: ASSLAGKEAF

D gene: .
CDR3 length: 10
V gene: TRBV3-1
J gene: TRBJ1-2
CDR3 protein: ASSKNYYGYT

D gene: .
CDR3 length: 13
V gene: TRBV15
J gene: TRBJ1-1
CDR3 protein: ATSEERGINTEAF

D gene: TRBD2
CDR3 length: 12
V gene: TRBV11-2
J gene: TRBJ2-7
CDR3 protein: ASSVSGRIYEQY

D gene: .
CDR3 length: 14
V gene: TRBV9
J gene: TRBJ2-2
CDR3 protein: ASSVGADSNTGELF

D gene: TRBD2
CDR3 length: 15
V gene: TRBV7-3
J gene: TRBJ2-6
CDR3 protein: ASSLYSGSGGANVLT

D gene: .
CDR3 length: 11
V gene: TRBV29-1
J gene: TRBJ2-7
CDR3 protein: SVDGPGDYEQY

D gene: .
CDR3 length: 12
V gene: TRBV6-1
J gene: TRBJ2-7
CDR3 protein: ASSEETYPYEQY

D gene: TRBD2
CDR3 length: 12
V gene: TRBV6-1
J gene: TRBJ2-7
CDR3 protein: ASTLGLAAYEQY

D gene: .
CDR3 length: 11
V gene: TRBV6-2/TRBV6-3
J gene: TRBJ2-7
CDR3 protein: ASSYGSLHEQY

D gene: .
CDR3 length: 12
V gene: TRBV4-1
J gene: TRBJ1-1
CDR3 protein: ASSQVTGGTEAF

D gene: TRBD1
CDR3 length: 10
V gene: TRBV10-3
J gene: TRBJ1-2
CDR3 protein: AITTGGEGYT

D gene: .
CDR3 length: 9
V gene: TRBV29-1
J gene: TRBJ1-1
CDR3 protein: SVTGNTEAF

D gene: .
CDR3 length: 13
V gene: TRBV4-1
J gene: TRBJ2-2
CDR3 protein: ASSQVNEGTGELF

D gene: TRBD2
CDR3 length: 14
V gene: TRBV11-2
J gene: TRBJ2-7
CDR3 protein: ASSPQLAGGFHEQY

D gene: TRBD2
CDR3 length: 18
V gene: TRBV7-3
J gene: TRBJ2-2
CDR3 protein: ASSLTPLGLAGVGTGELF

D gene: TRBD1
CDR3 length: 12
V gene: TRBV6-5
J gene: TRBJ1-6
CDR3 protein: ASRWDRRNSPLH

D gene: TRBD1
CDR3 length: 13
V gene: TRBV4-1
J gene: TRBJ1-2
CDR3 protein: ASSQDDRANYGYT

D gene: TRBD1
CDR3 length: 14
V gene: TRBV12-3/TRBV12-4
J gene: TRBJ2-4
CDR3 protein: ASSLPTGDPKNIQY

D gene: .
CDR3 length: 12
V gene: TRBV20-1
J gene: TRBJ1-1
CDR3 protein: SAGTDREGTEAF

D gene: .
CDR3 length: 12
V gene: TRBV28
J gene: TRBJ1-1
CDR3 protein: ASSPPVLNTEAF

D gene: TRBD2
CDR3 length: 15
V gene: TRBV11-1
J gene: TRBJ2-5
CDR3 protein: ASSPKIAGVSQETQY

D gene: TRBD1
CDR3 length: 13
V gene: TRBV5-1
J gene: TRBJ2-4
CDR3 protein: ASSLETGSKRIQY

D gene: TRBD1
CDR3 length: 13
V gene: TRBV6-1
J gene: TRBJ2-4
CDR3 protein: ASSTGQGGGNIQY

D gene: .
CDR3 length: 12
V gene: TRBV10-3
J gene: TRBJ1-4
CDR3 protein: AISEGGLNEKLF

D gene: .
CDR3 length: 15
V gene: TRBV6-4
J gene: TRBJ1-5
CDR3 protein: ASTLPRGGQSNQPQH

D gene: .
CDR3 length: 10
V gene: TRBV20-1
J gene: TRBJ1-1
CDR3 protein: SALRVNTEAF

D gene: .
CDR3 length: 12
V gene: TRBV6-1
J gene: TRBJ2-5
CDR3 protein: ASRDWTTQETQY

D gene: .
CDR3 length: 13
V gene: TRBV12-3/TRBV12-4
J gene: TRBJ2-7
CDR3 protein: ASSYQGQGTYEQY

D gene: TRBD1
CDR3 length: 14
V gene: TRBV18
J gene: TRBJ2-5
CDR3 protein: ASRRSGTGYGETQY

D gene: .
CDR3 length: 11
V gene: TRBV3-1
J gene: TRBJ2-7
CDR3 protein: ASSRTGNYEQY

D gene: .
CDR3 length: 12
V gene: TRBV28
J gene: TRBJ2-2
CDR3 protein: ASSFSRDTGELF

D gene: TRBD1
CDR3 length: 13
V gene: TRBV5-1
J gene: TRBJ1-2
CDR3 protein: ASSPEGTANYGHT

D gene: .
CDR3 length: 11
V gene: TRBV27
J gene: TRBJ2-7
CDR3 protein: ATSVGFTGEQY

D gene: TRBD1
CDR3 length: 12
V gene: TRBV6-5
J gene: TRBJ1-2
CDR3 protein: ASSLRTGTGGYT

D gene: TRBD2
CDR3 length: 14
V gene: TRBV27
J gene: TRBJ2-7
CDR3 protein: ASSSPRTSGSSEQY